This entry lists 23 T cell receptor beta chains sequenced from one sample in a study of CD8+ T cells in alopecia areata. Treatment meaning: oral pan-JAK inhibitor, 5-10 mg twice daily. RNA, once extracted, was reverse transcribed into cDNA for use as the sequencing template. Repertoires were generated with immunoSEQ multiplex PCR, while TCRdb's copy carries only in-frame clones and drops some. The sample holds around 200,000 clones, around three fifths seen once. The sequencing used CD4+ T cells sorted from blood, collected at week 4, from a patient treated with tofacitinib. Receptors originate from a human donor with alopecia areata.

The chain joins TRBV30 to TRBJ1-5; possibly TRBD1 for D (5 bases). Germline assignment: CDR1 GTSNPN and CDR2 SVGIG (reference sequence). Deletions cut 1 base from V and 3 bases from J, with 7 bases between. The CDR3 sequence is 13 residues long. CDR3 DNA: TGTGCCTGGAGTGGGGGGTACAATCAGCCCCAGCATTTT. Amino acid sequence: CAWSGGYNQPQHF. Variable domain in full (rest from reference TRBV30 and TRBJ1-5): SQTIHQWPATLVQPVGSPLSLECTVEGTSNPNLYWYRQAAGRGLQLLFYSVGIGQISSEVPQNLSASRPQDRQFILSSKKLLLSDSGFYLCAWSGGYNQPQHFGDGTRLSIL.

The gene calls are TRBV10-3 and TRBJ2-5; 8 bases are shared with TRBD1. From germline, CDR1 is ENHRY and CDR2 SYGVKD. CDR3 size: 14 residues. The J segment lost 0 bases and the V segment lost 7 bases, leaving 4 bases of the junction unmatched. The CDR3 protein is CAINRDRNQETQYF. CDR3 bases: TGTGCCATCAACCGGGACAGGAACCAAGAGACCCAGTACTTC.

The rearrangement uses TRBV30 and TRBJ2-3; D gene uncertain. The CDR3 extends over 14 amino acids. Germline assignment: CDR1 GTSNPN and CDR2 SVGIG (reference sequence). Trimming removed 4 bases at V and 2 bases at J, with 13 bases between. DNA for the CDR3: TGTGCCTGGAAGGGCCAGCTCTACACAGATACGCAGTATTTT. It translates to CAWKGQLYTDTQYF.

The rearrangement links TRBV9 to TRBJ2-1; tentatively, D is TRBD1 or TRBD2 (5 bases each). Germline CDR1 SGDLS, CDR2 YYNGEE. The V and J ends lost 3 bases and 10 bases respectively, with 17 bases between them. The CDR3 loop spans 14 amino acids. The CDR3 sequence is CASSETHGKGEQFF. CDR3 DNA: TGTGCCAGCAGCGAGACACACGGGAAGGGGGAGCAGTTCTTC.

V is TRBV10-3 and J is TRBJ1-6; 7 nucleotides line up with TRBD1. Germline V gene sequence: CDR1 ENHRY, CDR2 SYGVKD. The V segment lost 4 bases and the J segment 7 bases; nucleotides outside the gene matches: 7. The CDR3 spans 15 residues. CDR3 DNA sequence: TGTGCCATCAGTGGACAGGGAGAAAGGAATTCACCCCTCCACTTT. Protein: CAISGQGERNSPLHF.

This clone came up a few times. DNA of the CDR3: TGTGCCAGCAGCCGGGGACGTGAAAAACTGTTTTTT. This encodes CASSRGREKLFF. The chain couples TRBV13 to TRBJ1-4; D might be TRBD1 (5 bases). Trimming left V 5 bases short and J 7 bases short, with 8 bases between. The germline V gene has CDR1 PRHDT and CDR2 FYEKMQ (reference sequence). This CDR3 has 12 amino acids.

This chain connects TRBV6-5 to TRBJ1-1, with no clear D. Germline CDR1 is MNHEY and CDR2 is SVGAGI. The CDR3 covers 13 residues. V lost 6 bases and J 0 bases, leaving 8 bases between the germline ends. The CDR3 sequence is CASSPQVNTEAFF. As DNA, the CDR3 is TGTGCCAGCAGCCCCCAGGTGAACACTGAAGCTTTCTTT.

J is TRBJ2-2 and V is TRBV2; 7 bases fit TRBD2. Trimming took 2 bases from V and 7 from J; bases not matched to a gene: 10. The CDR3 covers 16 residues. Per the germline V gene, CDR1 is SNHLY and CDR2 is FYNNEI. DNA for the CDR3: TGTGCCAGCAGTGAAACGAGCGGGGTTATCCTCGGGGAGCTGTTTTTT. Amino acids: CASSETSGVILGELFF.

The rearrangement links TRBV5-1 to TRBJ1-5; 7 bases align to TRBD1. The CDR3 runs to 15 residues. Losses at the gene ends were 4 bases for V and 1 base for J; bases not matched to a gene: 5. From germline, CDR1 is SGHRS and CDR2 YFSETQ. The CDR3 nucleotides are TGCGCCAGCAGCCGACAGGGAGGGAGCAATCAGCCCCAGCATTTT. Translated: CASSRQGGSNQPQHF. Full variable domain (rest looked up from reference TRBV5-1 and TRBJ1-5): KAGVTQTPRYLIKTRGQQVTLSCSPISGHRSVSWYQQTPGQGLQFLFEYFSETQRNKGNFPGRFSGRQFSNSRSEMNVSTLELGDSALYLCASSRQGGSNQPQHFGDGTRLSIL.

V and J are TRBV10-3 and TRBJ2-2; weak D call: TRBD2 (6 bases). Germline V gene sequence: CDR1 ENHRY, CDR2 SYGVKD. The CDR3 totals 11 residues. The V and J ends lost 11 bases and 7 bases respectively, with 11 bases between them. In DNA form, the CDR3 reads TGTGCCGCGCGGGGAGGCGGGGAGCTGTTTTTT. This translates into CAARGGGELFF.

This chain uses TRBV2 with TRBJ2-4; D possibly uses TRBD1 or TRBD2 (6 bases each). Trimming took 7 bases from V and 6 from J, leaving 16 bases between them. CDR3 length equals 14 residues. From germline, CDR1 is SNHLY and CDR2 FYNNEI. CDR3 in DNA: TGTGCCAGCAACCCGCAGGGGAGGAGAAACATTCAGTACTTC. Its translation: CASNPQGRRNIQYF.

This clone occurred a few times. V is TRBV29-1 and J is TRBJ1-1; a possible D gene is TRBD1 (6 bases). Germline CDR1 is SQVTM and CDR2 is ANQGSEA. This CDR3 comprises 14 residues. Trimming pared 6 bases from V and 6 bases from J, leaving 20 bases between. CDR3 protein: CSVDGVGGKSEAFF. CDR3 sequence (DNA): TGCAGCGTGGATGGGGTCGGGGGCAAATCTGAAGCTTTCTTT.

The V and J genes are TRBV6-5 and TRBJ2-7; D possibly corresponds to TRBD2 (5 bases). The germline V gene encodes CDR1 MNHEY and CDR2 SVGAGI. The CDR3 loop spans 13 amino acids. V was pared by 7 bases and J by 2 bases, with 12 bases between. The CDR3 here is CASTRGDTYEQYF. As DNA, the CDR3 is TGTGCCAGCACCCGGGGTGATACCTACGAGCAGTACTTC.

This chain links TRBV7-2 with TRBJ2-7; a weak D match, TRBD1 (6 bases). CDR3 length equals 15 residues. Germline-derived CDR1 and CDR2 are SGHTA and FQGNSA. The V end was cut by 1 base, the J end by 6 bases, with 16 bases between. The CDR3 loop reads CASSLDVGGLGEQYF. Written as DNA, the CDR3 is TGTGCCAGCAGCTTAGATGTAGGGGGTCTTGGCGAGCAGTACTTC.

The V and J genes are TRBV29-1 and TRBJ1-2, with D perhaps TRBD1 (6 bases). The CDR3 loop spans 12 amino acids. Per the germline V gene, CDR1 is SQVTM and CDR2 is ANQGSEA. With 1 base removed from V and 11 bases from J, the gap between germline ends came to 14 bases. This CDR3 is CSVEGPRGTYTF. The CDR3 DNA follows: TGCAGCGTTGAAGGGCCCCGCGGGACATACACCTTC.

Here the CDR3 reads CSVEDIDKGAYEQYF. The DNA of the CDR3 is TGCAGCGTTGAAGATATTGATAAGGGCGCCTACGAGCAGTACTTC. The chain is built from TRBV29-1 and TRBJ2-7; D not certain. CDR3 length: 15 amino acids. Trimming removed 0 bases at V and 2 bases at J, with 14 bases between. CDR1 SQVTM and CDR2 ANQGSEA come from the germline V gene.

The chain links TRBV6-5 to TRBJ1-1; unclear D gene. V lost 6 bases and J 5 bases, leaving 16 bases between the germline ends. The CDR3 totals 14 residues. Germline CDR1 is MNHEY and CDR2 is SVGAGI. CDR3 in DNA: TGTGCCAGCAGCCCCTGGACCCGGTCGACTGAAGCTTTCTTT. Translated: CASSPWTRSTEAFF.

This clone was counted only a few times. The V gene is TRBV7-9, the J gene TRBJ1-6, with TRBD1 as a possible D gene (5 bases). The CDR3 has 15 amino acids. Per the germline V gene, CDR1 is SEHNR and CDR2 is FQNEAQ (reference sequence). Trimming shortened V by 5 bases and J by 6 bases, and 14 bases separated the two germline ends. CDR3 loop: CASSPLQGVNSPLHF. The CDR3 DNA is TGTGCCAGCAGCCCCCTTCAGGGAGTTAATTCACCCCTCCACTTT.

The chain recombines TRBV29-1 with TRBJ2-1, with 9 bases matching TRBD1. After removal of 5 bases from V and 2 bases from J, the junction contained 4 bases not matched to a gene. The CDR3 length is 14 residues. Per germline, CDR1 SQVTM and CDR2 ANQGSEA. The CDR3 region is CSVSGQGTYNEQFF. CDR3 DNA: TGCAGCGTTTCCGGACAGGGGACCTACAATGAGCAGTTCTTC.

The chain combines TRBV6-1 with TRBJ1-1; D call uncertain. Trimming took 0 bases from V and 6 from J, leaving 11 bases between them. The length of the CDR3 is 14 residues. From germline, CDR1 is MNHNS and CDR2 SASEGT. The CDR3 DNA follows: TGTGCCAGCAGTGAAGCGAGGGTTACCGCTGAAGCTTTCTTT. Translation: CASSEARVTAEAFF.

Only a few counts were recorded for this clone. In DNA form, the CDR3 reads TGTGCCAGCAGTTGGGCGCCCCCGACAGAAATACGTACGACCCGCATGAACACTGAAGCTTTCTTT. Encoded protein: CASSWAPPTEIRTTRMNTEAFF. The chain is built from TRBV27 and TRBJ1-1, with a weak D call TRBD1 (5 bases). Trimming cost V 4 bases and J 0 bases, with 33 bases left between them. CDR3 length: 22 amino acids. Per the germline V gene, CDR1 is MNHEY and CDR2 is SMNVEV (reference sequence).

The chain uses TRBV7-3 and TRBJ2-6; unclear D gene. V lost 1 base and J 3 bases, leaving 7 bases between the germline ends. Looked up from germline, CDR1 is SGHTA and CDR2 is FQGTGA. There are 15 residues in the CDR3. The CDR3 spells CASSLKGSGANVLTF. The CDR3 DNA sequence: TGTGCCAGCAGCTTAAAGGGCAGTGGGGCCAACGTCCTGACTTTC.

This clone was found a few times. The chain has TRBV7-2 and TRBJ1-2, with D possibly matching TRBD1 (5 bases). Between the trimmed V and J ends, which lost 6 bases and 6 bases, there was a span of 14 bases. The CDR3 spans 13 residues. Germline lookup yields CDR1 SGHTA and CDR2 FQGNSA. The CDR3 DNA is TGTGCCAGCAGGTGGTTAGGGGATGATGGCTACACCTTC. Translated, it gives CASRWLGDDGYTF.